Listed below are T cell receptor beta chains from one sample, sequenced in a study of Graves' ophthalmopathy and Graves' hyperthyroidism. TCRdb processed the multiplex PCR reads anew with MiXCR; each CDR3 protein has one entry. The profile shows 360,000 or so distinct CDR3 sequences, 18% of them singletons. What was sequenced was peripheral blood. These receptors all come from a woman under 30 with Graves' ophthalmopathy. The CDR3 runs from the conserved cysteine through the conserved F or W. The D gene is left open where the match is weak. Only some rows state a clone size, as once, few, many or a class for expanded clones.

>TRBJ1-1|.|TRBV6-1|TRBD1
TGTGCCAGCAGGTCCGCTGCCGGGACAGGGTATGGCACTGAAGCTTTCTTT
CASRSAAGTGYGTEAFF
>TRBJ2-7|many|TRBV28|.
TGTGCCAGCAGTAATTTTCTGACCGTACAGGTGCGGTACGAGCAGTACTTC
CASSNFLTVQVRYEQYF
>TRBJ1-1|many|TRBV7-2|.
TGTGCCAGCAGCTTAGTTGGGGTGAACACTGAAGCTTTCTTT
CASSLVGVNTEAFF
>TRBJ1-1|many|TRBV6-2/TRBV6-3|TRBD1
TGTGCCAGCAGTTACGCGCACGATTACAGGGGGCGGCGAGGTACTGAAGCTTTCTTT
CASSYAHDYRGRRGTEAFF
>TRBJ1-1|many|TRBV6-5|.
TGTGCCAGCACGGAGGGAGGGACTGAAGCTTTCTTT
CASTEGGTEAFF
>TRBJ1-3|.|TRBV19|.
TGTGCCAGTAGTATCACGGGAAGCTCTGGAAACACCATATATTTT
CASSITGSSGNTIYF
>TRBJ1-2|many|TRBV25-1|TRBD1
TGTGCCAGCAGTAGACACAGGGGCATGGAACTTGGTGGCTACACCTTC
CASSRHRGMELGGYTF
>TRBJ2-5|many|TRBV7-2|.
TGTGCCATCGACCCGAATGGTGGAACCCAGTACTTC
CAIDPNGGTQYF
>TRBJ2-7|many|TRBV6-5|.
TGTGCCAGCAAAAGAAACAGGGAACACGAGCAGTACTTC
CASKRNREHEQYF
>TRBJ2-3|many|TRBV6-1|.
TGTGCCAGCAGGCAAAGGGGCACGCAGTATTTT
CASRQRGTQYF
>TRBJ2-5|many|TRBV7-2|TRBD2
TGTGCCAGCAGCTTAGCTGGGACTAGCGGGGGGGCGAGGGAGACCCAGTACTTC
CASSLAGTSGGARETQYF
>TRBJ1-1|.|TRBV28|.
TGTGCCAGCACCCTAGGGGTTTGGGCGGGTCGAGACACTGAAGCTTTCTTT
CASTLGVWAGRDTEAFF
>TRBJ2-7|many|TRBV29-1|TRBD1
TGCAGCGTGGGAGACAGGGGGCCCGAGCAGTACTTC
CSVGDRGPEQYF
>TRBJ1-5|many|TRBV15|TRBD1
TGTGCCACCAGCAGAGGAACGACAGGGCTTCATCAGCCCCAGCATTTT
CATSRGTTGLHQPQHF
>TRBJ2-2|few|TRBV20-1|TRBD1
TGCGGAGGGATGACAGGGGAAGATACCGGGGAGCTGTTTTTT
CGGMTGEDTGELFF
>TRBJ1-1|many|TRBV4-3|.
TGCGCCAGCAGCCGTGGGACACTGAACACTGAAGCTTTCTTT
CASSRGTLNTEAFF
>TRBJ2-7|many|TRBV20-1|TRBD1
TGCAGTGCTAGGAGGGGACAGGGGAGCTCCTACGAGCAGTACTTC
CSARRGQGSSYEQYF
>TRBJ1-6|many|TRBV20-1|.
TGCAGTGCTAGACTCGGACAGATTTATAATTCACCCCTCCACTTT
CSARLGQIYNSPLHF
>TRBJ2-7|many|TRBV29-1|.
TGCAGCGTTATCTGGGACAACTCCTACGAGCAGTACTTC
CSVIWDNSYEQYF
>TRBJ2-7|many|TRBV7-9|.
TGTGCCAGCAGCTTAGCATCGGAGCCTTTCACCTACGAGCAGTACTTC
CASSLASEPFTYEQYF
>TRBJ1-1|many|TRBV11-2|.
TGTGCCAGCAGCTCTTCTCAGGGGCAGGTAGCTTTCTTT
CASSSSQGQVAFF
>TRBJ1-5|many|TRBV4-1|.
TGCGCCAGCAGCCAAGATTTCAATAGCAATCAGCCCCAGCATTTT
CASSQDFNSNQPQHF
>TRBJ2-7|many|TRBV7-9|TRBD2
TGTGCCACCCAAGGAGCGGGGGGTAGCTCCTACGAGCAGTACTTC
CATQGAGGSSYEQYF
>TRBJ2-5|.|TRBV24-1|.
TGTGCCACCAGTGACCCGCGGGACATTCAAGAGACCCAGTACTTC
CATSDPRDIQETQYF
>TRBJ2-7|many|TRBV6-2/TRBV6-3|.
TGTGCCAGCAGTTACGAAAGGGCCTACGAGCAGTACTTC
CASSYERAYEQYF
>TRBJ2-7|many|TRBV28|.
TGTGCCAGCAGCTCGACAGGACCCTACGAGCAGTACTTC
CASSSTGPYEQYF
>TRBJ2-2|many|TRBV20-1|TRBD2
TGCAGTGCTAGAGATAGAAGAAGCGGGGGGGCGAACACCGGGGAGCTGTTTTTT
CSARDRRSGGANTGELFF
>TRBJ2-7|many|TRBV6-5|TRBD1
TGTGCCAGCAGTTACGGGGGACAGGGAGTTGGCGAGCAGTACTTC
CASSYGGQGVGEQYF